The next 6 T cell receptor beta chains were all read from a single sample in a study of blood T cell repertoires in COVID-19 (TCRdb year 2020). Preparation of the library involved the immunoSEQ multiplex PCR assay. In its TCRdb copy, this immuneACCESS table keeps in-frame sequences only and misses some clones. Where compared with another copy, unresolved V genes explain less than half of these, and the others have no known cause. The sample table contains hundreds of thousands of clones; only one count was recorded for about 89% of them. Over 9% of the sample is held by the ten biggest clonotypes. The sequenced sample consisted of PBMCs or T cells enriched from blood (not recorded which). The receptors shown here come from a middle-aged woman who had recovered from COVID-19.

The rearrangement links TRBV2 to TRBJ2-7, with 13 bases matching TRBD2. The CDR3 consists of 13 residues. J was trimmed by 3 bases and V by 10 bases; bases with no gene match: 3. CDR1 and CDR2 (germline): SNHLY, FYNNEI. This CDR3 is CAIRTSGGYEQYF. CDR3 DNA sequence: TGTGCCATTAGGACTAGCGGGGGCTACGAGCAGTACTTC. The full variable domain, completed using reference TRBV2 and TRBJ2-7, is EPEVTQTPSHQVTQMGQEVILRCVPISNHLYFYWYRQILGQKVEFLVSFYNNEISEKSEIFDDQFSVERPDGSNFTLKIRSTKLEDSAMYFCAIRTSGGYEQYFGPGTRLTVT.

The chain is built from TRBV2 and TRBJ2-7; TRBD2 matches 9 bases. CDR1 and CDR2 from the germline V gene are SNHLY and FYNNEI. The CDR3 loop spans 16 amino acids. The J segment lost 5 bases and the V segment lost 3 bases, leaving 11 bases of the junction unmatched. CDR3 nucleotides: TGTGCCAGCAGTGATTGGGTAGCGGGAGCTCGCCACGAGCAGTACTTC. This codes for CASSDWVAGARHEQYF.

This CDR3 is CASSLEQVRYGYTF. As DNA, the CDR3 is TGCGCCAGCAGCTTGGAGCAGGTTCGATATGGCTACACCTTC. The J gene is TRBJ1-2, the V gene TRBV5-1; no clear D gene. CDR3 size: 14 residues. CDR1 is SGHRS, CDR2 YFSETQ, per germline. The V and J ends lost 0 bases and 5 bases respectively, with 11 bases between them.

The chain uses TRBV29-1 and TRBJ1-5; the D gene is possibly TRBD1 (6 bases). The V and J ends lost 3 bases and 4 bases respectively, with 10 bases between them. CDR3 length: 13 amino acids. Germline lookup yields CDR1 SQVTM and CDR2 ANQGSEA. The CDR3, as DNA: TGCAGCGTTGACGGGGGGCGGAATCAGCCCCAGCATTTT. Its protein product is CSVDGGRNQPQHF.

The chain couples TRBV4-2 to TRBJ2-5; 7 bases are shared with TRBD2. J was trimmed by 5 bases and V by 4 bases; bases with no gene match: 7. This CDR3 is built from 14 residues. Germline CDR1 LGHNA, CDR2 YNFKEQ. The CDR3 sequence is CASSLSGPGETQYF. In DNA, the CDR3 is TGTGCCAGCAGCCTTAGCGGGCCGGGGGAGACCCAGTACTTC.

J is TRBJ1-4 and V is TRBV29-1; D unclear. The V end was cut by 5 bases, the J end by 4 bases, with 11 bases between. Germline V lookup: CDR1 SQVTM, CDR2 ANQGSEA. This CDR3 has 13 amino acids. The CDR3 protein is CSVSEIGNEKLFF. The CDR3 coding sequence is TGCAGCGTTTCCGAGATCGGTAATGAAAAACTGTTTTTT.